This T cell receptor beta chain was identified during a study of cytomegalovirus exposure and HLA in healthy donors. Primers: 60 Vbeta forward and 13 Jbeta reverse. As handled by the study authors: In a later analysis, roughly 11 million of 65 million to 80 million unique beta chains occurred in at least two donors. Assay used: immunoSEQ multiplex PCR; TCRdb lists only in-frame clones, some missing. D and trimming were read from the DNA, whereas the V and J calls and clone size are those reported in that table. The top ten clones hold about 4.5% of a sample with 110,000 to 150,000 clones, roughly three quarters of them seen once. Study results and caveats: The authors later found most CMV-associated TCR beta chains appeared HLA-restricted. Presence/absence analysis assumed near-uniform sequencing depth across donors. There were 150 to 200 TCR beta chains listed as cytomegalovirus-associated.

This clone has more than one count but fewer than ten. Its antigen is as yet unknown. This CDR3 has 15 amino acids. The germline CDR1 and CDR2 sequences are LGHNA and YNFKEQ. V shed 5 bases and J 2 bases; nucleotides not matched to a gene: 8. The V gene is TRBV4-2, the J gene TRBJ2-7, with 8 positions matching TRBD2. The sample comprised PBMCs. The receptor was isolated from a man aged 55 to 70 in good health and CMV-seronegative. CDR3 nucleotides: TGTGCCAGCAGCTTTCTCAGCGGGAGTCCCTACGAGCAGTACTTC. The encoded protein is CASSFLSGSPYEQYF.